A selection of T cell receptor beta chains follows, all from one sample in a study of T cells after yellow fever vaccination. Via MiXCR, TCRdb re-called the 5' RACE reads, giving one row per CDR3 protein. This sample has 30,000 or so distinct CDR3 sequences, with about 6.3% found just once. Sequencing used PBMCs, either bulk or a sorted T-cell subset (CD4+, CD8+, memory, or dextramer-sorted; not recorded which), obtained on the day of the first yellow fever vaccination. The receptor set was obtained from a young man who received the YFV17D yellow fever vaccine. The CDR3 runs from the conserved cysteine through the conserved F or W. Each record gives: J gene, D gene, CDR3 length, V gene, clone size, CDR3 protein, CDR3 DNA. The D gene is left open where the match is weak. Expanded clones get a size class; other rows say once, few or many, or leave the size out.

j_call: TRBJ2-7; d_call: TRBD2; cdr3_length: 15; v_call: TRBV7-2; clone_size: NA; cdr3_aa: CASSQAASGGLEQYF; cdr3_nt: TGTGCCAGCAGTCAGGCGGCTAGCGGGGGCCTGGAGCAGTACTTC
j_call: TRBJ2-1; d_call: TRBD2; cdr3_length: 15; v_call: TRBV5-1; clone_size: many; cdr3_aa: CASSLLPSGDNEQFF; cdr3_nt: TGCGCCAGCAGCTTGTTGCCTAGCGGGGACAATGAGCAGTTCTTC
j_call: TRBJ2-5; d_call: NA; cdr3_length: 15; v_call: TRBV4-2; clone_size: many; cdr3_aa: CASSQGGAGRETQYF; cdr3_nt: TGTGCCAGCAGCCAAGGAGGAGCGGGCCGGGAGACCCAGTACTTC
j_call: TRBJ2-5; d_call: TRBD2; cdr3_length: 17; v_call: TRBV7-2; clone_size: many; cdr3_aa: CASSLRGEGLAAETQYF; cdr3_nt: TGTGCCAGCAGCTTGAGAGGGGAGGGACTAGCGGCCGAGACCCAGTACTTC
j_call: TRBJ2-7; d_call: TRBD1; cdr3_length: 12; v_call: TRBV7-2; clone_size: many; cdr3_aa: CASSLNRGEQYF; cdr3_nt: TGTGCCAGCAGCTTAAACAGGGGCGAGCAGTACTTC
j_call: TRBJ2-3; d_call: TRBD2; cdr3_length: 16; v_call: TRBV30; clone_size: few; cdr3_aa: CAWSVWAGGSTDTQYF; cdr3_nt: TGTGCCTGGAGTGTGTGGGCGGGGGGGAGCACAGATACGCAGTATTTT
j_call: TRBJ1-5; d_call: NA; cdr3_length: 14; v_call: TRBV29-1; clone_size: many; cdr3_aa: CSVEESGGNQPQHF; cdr3_nt: TGCAGCGTTGAAGAAAGCGGGGGCAATCAGCCCCAGCATTTT
j_call: TRBJ2-3; d_call: TRBD2; cdr3_length: 16; v_call: TRBV30; clone_size: few; cdr3_aa: CAWSRGLAGGTDTQYF; cdr3_nt: TGTGCCTGGAGTCGAGGACTAGCGGGGGGCACAGATACGCAGTATTTT
j_call: TRBJ1-1; d_call: NA; cdr3_length: 13; v_call: TRBV7-2; clone_size: many; cdr3_aa: CASIWDGGSEAFF; cdr3_nt: TGTGCCAGCATCTGGGATGGGGGGAGTGAAGCTTTCTTT
j_call: TRBJ2-5; d_call: NA; cdr3_length: 13; v_call: TRBV6-2/TRBV6-3; clone_size: many; cdr3_aa: CASRPWTEETQYF; cdr3_nt: TGTGCCAGCAGACCGTGGACTGAGGAGACCCAGTACTTC
j_call: TRBJ2-3; d_call: NA; cdr3_length: 16; v_call: TRBV20-1; clone_size: many; cdr3_aa: CSARPLGGVSTDTQYF; cdr3_nt: TGCAGTGCTAGACCTCTGGGCGGGGTCAGCACAGATACGCAGTATTTT
j_call: TRBJ2-7; d_call: NA; cdr3_length: 14; v_call: TRBV4-2; clone_size: few; cdr3_aa: CASSPGQGNREQYF; cdr3_nt: TGTGCCAGCAGCCCTGGGCAGGGGAATCGGGAGCAGTACTTC
j_call: TRBJ2-1; d_call: TRBD2; cdr3_length: 20; v_call: TRBV5-6; clone_size: many; cdr3_aa: CASSFFGLAGGPGVYNEQFF; cdr3_nt: TGTGCCAGCAGCTTTTTTGGCTTAGCGGGGGGGCCTGGGGTATACAATGAGCAGTTCTTC
j_call: TRBJ1-6; d_call: NA; cdr3_length: 16; v_call: TRBV12-3/TRBV12-4; clone_size: many; cdr3_aa: CASSLGADSLNSPLHF; cdr3_nt: TGTGCCAGCAGTTTGGGGGCAGACAGCCTAAATTCACCCCTCCACTTT
j_call: TRBJ2-2; d_call: NA; cdr3_length: 14; v_call: TRBV4-3; clone_size: few; cdr3_aa: CASSQDIFGGELFF; cdr3_nt: TGCGCCAGCAGCCAAGATATCTTTGGCGGGGAGCTGTTTTTT
j_call: TRBJ2-3; d_call: TRBD2; cdr3_length: 15; v_call: TRBV20-1; clone_size: NA; cdr3_aa: CSARDRTSGAYTQYF; cdr3_nt: TGCAGTGCTAGAGATCGGACTAGCGGGGCGTATACGCAGTATTTT
j_call: TRBJ2-7; d_call: NA; cdr3_length: 14; v_call: TRBV6-1; clone_size: NA; cdr3_aa: CASSDRGGPYEQYF; cdr3_nt: TGTGCCAGCAGTGACAGGGGAGGGCCCTACGAGCAGTACTTC
j_call: TRBJ2-3; d_call: NA; cdr3_length: 15; v_call: TRBV7-8; clone_size: many; cdr3_aa: CASSLRGAAPDTQYF; cdr3_nt: TGTGCCAGCAGCCTACGGGGGGCGGCTCCAGATACGCAGTATTTT
j_call: TRBJ2-1; d_call: NA; cdr3_length: 16; v_call: TRBV15; clone_size: NA; cdr3_aa: CATSRKAGYKGNEQFF; cdr3_nt: TGTGCCACCAGCAGAAAGGCGGGTTACAAGGGCAATGAGCAGTTCTTC
j_call: TRBJ2-1; d_call: NA; cdr3_length: 12; v_call: TRBV19; clone_size: few; cdr3_aa: CASSIFRNEQFF; cdr3_nt: TGTGCCAGTAGTATATTTAGGAATGAGCAGTTCTTC
j_call: TRBJ1-4; d_call: TRBD1; cdr3_length: 16; v_call: TRBV4-2; clone_size: many; cdr3_aa: CASSQDRDRGSEKLFF; cdr3_nt: TGTGCCAGCAGCCAAGATCGGGACAGGGGGAGTGAAAAACTGTTTTTT